One sample yielded the 15 T cell receptor beta chains listed below, sequenced in a study of post-analysis software for immune sequencing data. These receptors are not linked to any known antigen. Study-level results: Patients showed TRBV5-6, TRBV5-1 and TRBV20-1 among roughly 5 TRBV segments more frequent than in controls.

Unique molecular identifiers tagged the TCR beta cDNA libraries. TCRdb re-called the PCR reads through MiXCR, storing one row per CDR3 protein. There are about 770,000 distinct CDR3 sequences in the sample; roughly 50% occur only once, and 4% to 5% lies in the top ten. Sequenced: blood. The receptors here all came from a girl between 10 and 17 years old with multiple sclerosis.

This clonotype showed up just a few times. The chain couples TRBV19 to TRBJ2-1; D unclear. There are 15 residues in the CDR3. The V gene lost 3 bases and the J gene lost 6 bases, with 15 bases spanning the gap. Germline V gene data show CDR1 as LNHDA and CDR2 as SQIVND (reference sequence). The CDR3 sequence: CASSINPREVNEQFF. The DNA of the CDR3 is TGTGCCAGTAGTATTAATCCACGAGAGGTCAATGAGCAGTTCTTC.

The chain employs TRBV5-6 and TRBJ1-6; maybe TRBD1 (5 bases). V dropped 0 bases and J dropped 5 bases, with 9 bases sitting between them. CDR1 and CDR2 from the germline V gene are SGHDT and YYEEEE. The CDR3 loop spans 15 amino acids. CDR3 nucleotides: TGTGCCAGCAGCTTGGACCGGGGCGATAATTCACCCCTCCACTTT. Amino acid sequence: CASSLDRGDNSPLHF.

This rearrangement joins TRBV13 to TRBJ2-3; 10 bases map to TRBD1. The germline V gene has CDR1 PRHDT and CDR2 FYEKMQ (reference sequence). Unmatched junction bases numbered 10, after V lost 4 bases and J lost 6 bases. This CDR3 is built from 16 residues. The CDR3 DNA is TGTGCCAGCAGCTCCCTCGGGACAGGGGAATGGGATACGCAGTATTTT. It codes for CASSSLGTGEWDTQYF.

This clonotype was detected only a few times. The V and J genes are TRBV4-3 and TRBJ2-5; 10 nucleotides match TRBD2. The CDR3 loop spans 16 amino acids. CDR1 and CDR2 (germline): LGHNA, YSLEER. V gave up 0 bases and J gave up 4 bases; unmatched junction bases: 5. CDR3 nucleotide sequence: TGCGCCAGCAGCCAAGAAAGAGCTAGCGGGAGAGAGACCCAGTACTTC. It translates to CASSQERASGRETQYF.

This clonotype has a handful of counts. This chain uses TRBV6-1 with TRBJ1-1; D might be TRBD1 (5 bases). This CDR3 has 15 amino acids. Germline assignment: CDR1 MNHNS and CDR2 SASEGT. V lost 5 bases and J 0 bases, leaving 13 bases between the germline ends. CDR3 residues: CASSFGTALNTEAFF. DNA of the CDR3: TGTGCCAGCAGTTTCGGGACGGCCTTGAACACTGAAGCTTTCTTT.

Ten or more counts support this clonotype. The chain is built from TRBV20-1 and TRBJ2-7; 7 bases map to TRBD1. The CDR3 extends over 14 amino acids. V was clipped by 5 bases and J by 2 bases; unmatched bases: 9. CDR1 is DFQATT and CDR2 is SNEGSKA in the germline V gene (reference sequence). The CDR3 loop reads CSASTGQNPYEQYF. DNA for the CDR3: TGCAGTGCTTCTACGGGACAGAACCCCTACGAGCAGTACTTC.

A single count supports this clonotype. This chain joins TRBV6-2 or TRBV6-3 and TRBJ1-2; the D is unclear. The V and J ends lost 0 bases and 8 bases respectively, with 19 bases between them. The germline gives CDR1 MNHEY, CDR2 SVGEGT. This CDR3 contains 16 residues. CDR3 nucleotides: TGTGCCAGCAGTTACTCGGGATCCTCCCTGGGCAGCGGCTACACCTTC. It specifies CASSYSGSSLGSGYTF.

The chain is built from TRBV6-5 and TRBJ1-1, with no clear D. Looked up from germline, CDR1 is MNHEY and CDR2 is SVGAGI. V lost 5 bases, J lost 0 bases, and 10 bases lay in between. This CDR3 is 14 amino acids long. CDR3 sequence: CASSLTPMNTEAFF. The CDR3 nucleotides read TGTGCCAGCAGTCTGACACCCATGAACACTGAAGCTTTCTTT.

The chain has TRBV20-1 and TRBJ2-1, with 8 bases lining up with TRBD1. The DNA matches TRBJ2-7 better at its end, which makes the J call doubtful. The CDR3 is made up of 16 amino acids. Germline values: CDR1 DFQATT, CDR2 SNEGSKA (reference sequence). The chain's CDR3 is CSAKLTGTGSYNEQYF. The CDR3, as DNA: TGCAGTGCTAAATTAACCGGGACAGGCTCCTACAATGAGCAGTACTTC.

This clonotype has just a few counts. V is TRBV11-2 and J is TRBJ1-5; a possible D gene is TRBD1 (6 bases). The V and J ends lost 0 bases and 4 bases respectively, with 10 bases between them. The CDR3 consists of 15 residues. The germline V gene encodes CDR1 SGHAT and CDR2 FQNNGV. Here the CDR3 reads CASSLEGAENQPQHF. The CDR3 DNA is TGTGCCAGCAGCTTAGAGGGGGCAGAAAATCAGCCCCAGCATTTT. Full variable domain (outside the CDR3, taken from reference TRBV11-2 and TRBJ1-5): EAGVAQSPRYKIIEKRQSVAFWCNPISGHATLYWYQQILGQGPKLLIQFQNNGVVDDSQLPKDRFSAERLKGVDSTLKIQPAKLEDSAVYLCASSLEGAENQPQHFGDGTRLSIL.

The table lists this clonotype with many counts. J is TRBJ2-1 and V is TRBV25-1; 7 bases align to TRBD2. The V and J ends lost 0 bases and 0 bases, in that order; junction bases with no gene match: 8. The CDR3 runs 18 residues. Per the germline V gene, CDR1 is MGHDK and CDR2 is SYGVNS. The CDR3 nucleotides read TGTGCCAGCAGTGAATATAAAGCCGGGGGGAGCTCCTACAATGAGCAGTTCTTC. Translating it yields CASSEYKAGGSSYNEQFF.

This chain links TRBV6-2 or TRBV6-3 with TRBJ2-4, with D possibly TRBD1 on 7 matching bases. The J call may be in error: the DNA end matches TRBJ2-7 better. CDR1 is MNHEY, CDR2 SVGEGT, per germline. CDR3 length: 17 amino acids. The CDR3 reads CASSYRPEGAPGDEQYF. The CDR3, as DNA: TGTGCCAGCAGTTACCGACCGGAGGGGGCTCCAGGAGACGAGCAGTACTTC.

A few counts support this clonotype. V is TRBV12-3 or TRBV12-4 and J is TRBJ2-3, with D hard to call. The CDR3 length is 13 residues. The V and J ends lost 8 bases and 6 bases respectively, with 15 bases between them. The CDR3 spells CASAAIQSDTQYF. CDR3 bases: TGTGCCAGCGCGGCGATACAGTCCGATACGCAGTATTTT.

This clonotype occurred a few times. V usage is TRBV29-1 and J usage is TRBJ1-1; 11 bases line up with TRBD1. Per the germline V gene, CDR1 is SQVTM and CDR2 is ANQGSEA. The junction had 5 bases not matched to a gene; V was cut back by 7 bases and J by 7 bases. The CDR3 runs to 12 residues. The CDR3 nucleotides read TGCAGCGATTGGGGACAGGGGGGTGAAGCTTTCTTT. This codes for CSDWGQGGEAFF.

The CDR3 loop reads CASSLRGGETYEQYF. The CDR3 DNA follows: TGTGCCAGCAGTTTAAGGGGGGGGGAGACTTACGAGCAGTACTTC. This chain connects TRBV28 to TRBJ2-7, with D possibly matching TRBD2 (7 bases). The CDR3 consists of 15 residues. CDR1 is MDHEN, CDR2 SYDVKM, per germline. V lost 2 bases and J lost 4, with 15 bases in between.